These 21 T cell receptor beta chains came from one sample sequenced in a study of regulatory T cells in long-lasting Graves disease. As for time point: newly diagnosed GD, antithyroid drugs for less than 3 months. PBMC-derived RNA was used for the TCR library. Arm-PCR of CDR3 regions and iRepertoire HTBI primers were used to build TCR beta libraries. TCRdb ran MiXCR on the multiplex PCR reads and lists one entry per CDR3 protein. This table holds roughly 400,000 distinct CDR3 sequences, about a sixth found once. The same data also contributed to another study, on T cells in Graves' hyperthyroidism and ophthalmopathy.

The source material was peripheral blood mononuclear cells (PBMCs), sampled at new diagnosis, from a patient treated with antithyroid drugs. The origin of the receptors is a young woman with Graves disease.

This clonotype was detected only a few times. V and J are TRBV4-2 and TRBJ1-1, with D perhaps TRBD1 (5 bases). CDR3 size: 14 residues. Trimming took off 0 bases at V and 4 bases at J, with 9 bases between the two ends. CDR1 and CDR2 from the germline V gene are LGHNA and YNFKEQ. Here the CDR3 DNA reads TGTGCCAGCAGCCAAGAGCGAGGGGTCACTGAAGCTTTCTTT. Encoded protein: CASSQERGVTEAFF.

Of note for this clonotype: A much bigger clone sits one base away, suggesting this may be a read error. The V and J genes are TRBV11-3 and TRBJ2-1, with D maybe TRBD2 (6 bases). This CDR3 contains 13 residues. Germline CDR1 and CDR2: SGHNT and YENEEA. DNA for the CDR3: TGTGCCAGCAGCACCGGGACTCACAAGGAGCAGTTCTTC. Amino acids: CASSTGTHKEQFF.

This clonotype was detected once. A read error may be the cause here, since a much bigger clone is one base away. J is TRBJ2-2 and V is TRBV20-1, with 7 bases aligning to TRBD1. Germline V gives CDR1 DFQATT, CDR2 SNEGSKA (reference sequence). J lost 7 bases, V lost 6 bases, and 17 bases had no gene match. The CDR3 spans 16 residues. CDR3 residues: CSAAPVARWDSGELFF. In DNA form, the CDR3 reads TGCAGTGCCGCTCCCGTCGCTAGATGGGACAGCGGGGAGCTGTTTTTT.

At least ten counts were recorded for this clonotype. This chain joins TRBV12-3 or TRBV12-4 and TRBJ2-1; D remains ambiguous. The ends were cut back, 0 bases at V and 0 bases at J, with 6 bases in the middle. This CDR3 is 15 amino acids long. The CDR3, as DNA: TGTGCCAGCAGTTTAGCGCCTAGCTCCTACAATGAGCAGTTCTTC. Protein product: CASSLAPSSYNEQFF.

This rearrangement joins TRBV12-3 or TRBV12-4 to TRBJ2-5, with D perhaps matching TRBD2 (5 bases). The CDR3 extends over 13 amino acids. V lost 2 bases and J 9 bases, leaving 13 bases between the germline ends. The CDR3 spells CASSLNSVGSQYF. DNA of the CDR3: TGTGCCAGCAGTTTAAATAGCGTGGGTTCCCAGTACTTC.

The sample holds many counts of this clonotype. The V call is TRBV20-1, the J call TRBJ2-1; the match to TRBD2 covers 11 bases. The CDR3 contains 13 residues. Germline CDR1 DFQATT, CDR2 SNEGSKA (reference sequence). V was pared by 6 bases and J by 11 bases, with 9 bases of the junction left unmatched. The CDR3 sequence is CSASGLAVDQQFF. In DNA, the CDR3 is TGCAGTGCCTCGGGACTAGCGGTCGATCAGCAGTTCTTC.

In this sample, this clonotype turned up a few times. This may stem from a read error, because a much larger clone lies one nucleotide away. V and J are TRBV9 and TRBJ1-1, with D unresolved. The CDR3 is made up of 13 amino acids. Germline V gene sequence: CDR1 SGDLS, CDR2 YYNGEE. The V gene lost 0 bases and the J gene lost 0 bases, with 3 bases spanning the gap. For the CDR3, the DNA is TGTGCCAGCAGCGTAGAGATGAACACTGAAGCTTTCTTT. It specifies CASSVEMNTEAFF.

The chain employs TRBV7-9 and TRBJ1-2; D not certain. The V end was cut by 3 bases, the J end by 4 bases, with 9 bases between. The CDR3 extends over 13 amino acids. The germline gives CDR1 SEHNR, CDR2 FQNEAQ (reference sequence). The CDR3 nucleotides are TGTGCCAGCAGCTTTGACGGCTCCTATGGCTACACCTTC. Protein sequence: CASSFDGSYGYTF.

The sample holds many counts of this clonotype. The CDR3 here is CASSRTPTNYGYTF. The DNA for the CDR3 is TGTGCCAGCAGCCGAACGCCGACTAACTATGGCTACACCTTC. The chain couples TRBV7-2 to TRBJ1-2; D is undetermined. V lost 5 bases, J lost 0 bases, and 10 bases lay in between. The CDR3 sequence is 14 residues long. Looked up from germline, CDR1 is SGHTA and CDR2 is FQGNSA.

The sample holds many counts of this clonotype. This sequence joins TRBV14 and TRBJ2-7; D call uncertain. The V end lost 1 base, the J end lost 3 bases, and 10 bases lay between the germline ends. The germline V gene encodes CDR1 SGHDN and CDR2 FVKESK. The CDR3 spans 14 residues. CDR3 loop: CASSQARTIYEQYF. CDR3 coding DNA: TGTGCCAGCAGCCAAGCTCGGACGATCTACGAGCAGTACTTC.

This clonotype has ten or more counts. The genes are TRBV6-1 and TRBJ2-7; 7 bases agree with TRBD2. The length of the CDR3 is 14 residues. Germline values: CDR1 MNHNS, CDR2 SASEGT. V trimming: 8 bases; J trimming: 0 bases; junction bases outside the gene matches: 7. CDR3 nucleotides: TGTGCCAGCTGGAGATTAGCGGGCTCCTACGAGCAGTACTTC. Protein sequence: CASWRLAGSYEQYF.

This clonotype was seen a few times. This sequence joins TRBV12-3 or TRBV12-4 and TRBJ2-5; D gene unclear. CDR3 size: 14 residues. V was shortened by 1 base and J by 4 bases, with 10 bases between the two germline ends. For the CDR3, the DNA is TGTGCCAGCAGTTTAGATGGCAGAGTAGAGACCCAGTACTTC. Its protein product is CASSLDGRVETQYF.

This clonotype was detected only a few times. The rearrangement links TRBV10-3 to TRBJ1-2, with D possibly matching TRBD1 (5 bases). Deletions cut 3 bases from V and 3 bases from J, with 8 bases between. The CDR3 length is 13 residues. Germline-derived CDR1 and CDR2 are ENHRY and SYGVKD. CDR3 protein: CAISDREDYGYTF. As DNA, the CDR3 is TGTGCCATCAGTGACAGGGAGGACTATGGCTACACCTTC.

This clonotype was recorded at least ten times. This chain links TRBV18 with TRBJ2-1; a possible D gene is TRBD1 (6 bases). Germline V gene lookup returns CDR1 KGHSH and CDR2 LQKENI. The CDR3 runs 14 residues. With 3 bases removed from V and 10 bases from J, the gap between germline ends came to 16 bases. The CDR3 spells CASSPIPLQGEQFF. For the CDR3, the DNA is TGTGCCAGCTCACCGATTCCGCTCCAGGGGGAGCAGTTCTTC.

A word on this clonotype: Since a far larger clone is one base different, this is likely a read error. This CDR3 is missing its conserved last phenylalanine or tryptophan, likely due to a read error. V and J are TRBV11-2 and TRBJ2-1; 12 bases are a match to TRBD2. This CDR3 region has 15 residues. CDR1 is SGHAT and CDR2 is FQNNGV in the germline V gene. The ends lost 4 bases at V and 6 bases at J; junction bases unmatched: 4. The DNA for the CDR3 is TGTGCCAGCAGCTGGGGACTAGCGGGTGGCAATGAGCAGTTCTCC. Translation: CASSWGLAGGNEQFS.

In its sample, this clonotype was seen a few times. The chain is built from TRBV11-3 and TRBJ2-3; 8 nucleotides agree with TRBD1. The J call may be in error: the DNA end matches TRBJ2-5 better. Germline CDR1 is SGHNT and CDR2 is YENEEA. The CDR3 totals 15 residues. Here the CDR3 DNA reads TGTGCCAGCAGCTTGAGGCAGGGGGCTTGGGAGACCCAGTACTTC. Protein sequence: CASSLRQGAWETQYF.

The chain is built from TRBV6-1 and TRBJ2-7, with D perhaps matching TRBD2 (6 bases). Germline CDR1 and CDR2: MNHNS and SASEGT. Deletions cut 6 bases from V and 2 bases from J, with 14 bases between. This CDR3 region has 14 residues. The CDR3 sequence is CASRASGSTYEQYF. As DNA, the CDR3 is TGTGCCAGCAGGGCCTCCGGGAGTACCTACGAGCAGTACTTC.

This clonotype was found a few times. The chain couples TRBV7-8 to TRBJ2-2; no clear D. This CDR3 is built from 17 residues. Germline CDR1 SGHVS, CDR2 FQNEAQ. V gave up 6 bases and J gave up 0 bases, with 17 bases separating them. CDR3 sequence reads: CASRGTLGESNTGELFF. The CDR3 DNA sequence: TGTGCCAGCAGGGGAACCTTAGGAGAGTCGAACACCGGGGAGCTGTTTTTT. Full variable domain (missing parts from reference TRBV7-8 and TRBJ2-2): GAGVSQSPRYKVAKRGQDVALRCDPISGHVSLFWYQQALGQGPEFLTYFQNEAQLDKSGLPSDRFFAERPEGSVSTLKIQRTQQEDSAVYLCASRGTLGESNTGELFFGEGSRLTVL.

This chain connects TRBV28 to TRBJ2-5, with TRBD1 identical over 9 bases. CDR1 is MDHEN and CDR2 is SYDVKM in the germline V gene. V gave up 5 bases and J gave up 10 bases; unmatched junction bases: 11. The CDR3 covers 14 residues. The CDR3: CASSPQGAGRDQYF. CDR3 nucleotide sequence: TGTGCCAGCAGTCCACAGGGGGCCGGTAGAGACCAGTACTTC.

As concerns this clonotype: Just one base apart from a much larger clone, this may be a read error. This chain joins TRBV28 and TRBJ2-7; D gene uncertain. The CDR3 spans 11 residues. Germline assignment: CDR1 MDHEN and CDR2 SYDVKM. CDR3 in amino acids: CTSRRSSEQYF. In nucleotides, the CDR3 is TGTACCAGCAGACGCTCCTCCGAGCAGTACTTC.

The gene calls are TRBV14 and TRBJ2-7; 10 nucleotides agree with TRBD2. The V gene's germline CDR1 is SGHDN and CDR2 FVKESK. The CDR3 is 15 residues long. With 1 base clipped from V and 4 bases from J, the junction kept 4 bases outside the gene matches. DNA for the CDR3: TGTGCCAGCAGCCAAGTCGGTAGCGGGAGGTACGAGCAGTACTTC. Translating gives CASSQVGSGRYEQYF.